This TCR beta chain derives from a study of T cells in localized non-small cell lung cancer. TCRdb's copy holds only in-frame clones and misses some; the assay was immunoSEQ multiplex PCR. The repertoire holds roughly 1,400 clones, with about a fifth as singletons. The length of the CDR3 is 14 residues. Germline V CDR1 and CDR2: SGHNT, YENEEA. Trimming took off 1 base at V and 6 bases at J, with 9 bases between the two ends. This clone was counted between two and nine times. Its antigen is as yet unknown. Study results and caveats: Higher blood T cell density went with longer overall survival. Clonality of T cells reached its maximum in uninvolved adjacent lung, surpassing tumor. The appearance of a median 57 of the top 100 tumor clones was seen in adjacent lung. Tumor samples were not multi-region, leaving intratumor heterogeneity unexcluded.

The sample consisted of lung tumor tissue, taken before any cancer treatment. The clonotype was recovered from a man between 40 and 70 years old with stage III squamous cell lung carcinoma. J is TRBJ1-4 and V is TRBV11-3; perhaps TRBD1 as D (6 bases). The CDR3 region has the DNA TGTGCCAGCAGCTTAGGGGGGGCGCATGAAAAACTGTTTTTT. This sequence encodes CASSLGGAHEKLFF. The full variable domain, with the rest looked up from reference TRBV11-3 and TRBJ1-4, is EAGVVQSPRYKIIEKKQPVAFWCNPISGHNTLYWYLQNLGQGPELLIRYENEEAVDDSQLPKDRFSAERLKGVDSTLKIQPAELGDSAVYLCASSLGGAHEKLFFGSGTQLSVL.